One sample yielded the 10 T cell receptor beta chains listed below, sequenced in a study of blood T cell repertoires in COVID-19. Data came from immunoSEQ multiplex PCR; TCRdb stores just in-frame clones and leaves some out. The table shows some 140,000 clones, with roughly 80% occurring only once. The sequencing sample was made of peripheral blood. The receptors originated from a woman aged 80 or over with acute or convalescent COVID-19.

The V call is TRBV12-3 or TRBV12-4, the J call TRBJ1-1; D is undetermined. V was cut by 1 base and J by 5 bases, with 8 bases left in between. The CDR3 length is 13 residues. This chain's CDR3 is CASSLGRRTEAFF. The CDR3 DNA reads TGTGCCAGCAGTTTAGGGAGGAGGACTGAAGCTTTCTTT.

The V gene is TRBV24-1, the J gene TRBJ2-1; 10 nucleotides match TRBD1. Trimming at V came to 3 bases and at J to 3 bases, leaving 10 bases not matched to a gene. From germline, CDR1 is KGHDR and CDR2 SFDVKD. This CDR3 contains 18 residues. In DNA form, the CDR3 reads TGTGCCACCAGTGATCCCCAGCGGAGGACAGGGGGCTACAATGAGCAGTTCTTC. Translation: CATSDPQRRTGGYNEQFF.

This chain joins TRBV5-6 and TRBJ2-7; TRBD2 aligns across 7 bases. The germline V gene encodes CDR1 SGHDT and CDR2 YYEEEE. V shed 0 bases and J 4 bases; nucleotides not matched to a gene: 7. CDR3 length: 15 amino acids. The chain's CDR3 is CASSLGQAGRYEQYF. The CDR3 DNA reads TGTGCCAGCAGCTTGGGGCAGGCCGGGAGGTACGAGCAGTACTTC.

The J gene is TRBJ1-1, the V gene TRBV11-2; TRBD1 is a possible D gene (6 bases). CDR1 and CDR2 (germline): SGHAT, FQNNGV. This CDR3 region has 15 residues. The germline V and J ends were trimmed by 1 base and 3 bases, with 12 bases remaining between them. CDR3 protein: CASSLGDRQYTEAFF. DNA of the CDR3: TGTGCCAGCAGCTTAGGTGACAGGCAATACACTGAAGCTTTCTTT.

This chain connects TRBV29-1 to TRBJ1-1; D not certain. Between the trimmed V and J ends, which lost 0 bases and 8 bases, there was a span of 16 bases. Germline CDR1 and CDR2: SQVTM and ANQGSEA. CDR3 size: 14 residues. CDR3 amino acids: CSVEDSPAFGEAFF. CDR3 nucleotides: TGCAGCGTTGAAGATAGCCCCGCATTTGGCGAAGCTTTCTTT.

This clone occurred once. The V gene is TRBV5-4, the J gene TRBJ1-4; D may be TRBD1 (5 bases). CDR1 is SGHNT and CDR2 is YYREEE in the germline V gene (reference sequence). V was trimmed by 6 bases and J by 4 bases, leaving 13 bases between them. The CDR3 is 14 residues long. CDR3 in DNA: TGTGCCAGCACCTTAAACGGGGGTAATGAAAAACTGTTTTTT. Residues: CASTLNGGNEKLFF.

This clone was observed at least ten times. This chain connects TRBV10-3 to TRBJ1-3; D gene ambiguous. Between the trimmed V and J ends, which lost 2 bases and 0 bases, there was a span of 5 bases. Germline values: CDR1 ENHRY, CDR2 SYGVKD. CDR3 length equals 14 residues. The CDR3 sequence is CAISEAGSGNTIYF. CDR3 DNA: TGTGCCATCAGTGAGGCGGGCTCTGGAAACACCATATATTTT.

The chain has TRBV5-1 and TRBJ2-5; 8 nucleotides line up with TRBD2. Germline V CDR1 and CDR2: SGHRS, YFSETQ. With V trimmed by 2 bases and J by 2 bases, 11 bases remained unmatched. The CDR3 loop spans 17 amino acids. DNA for the CDR3: TGCGCCAGCAGCTTCGGACCGGGGGGGCCTCTTCAAGAGACCCAGTACTTC. This translates into CASSFGPGGPLQETQYF.

V gene TRBV29-1 combines with J gene TRBJ2-1, with 11 bases aligning to TRBD2. CDR3 length equals 13 residues. Germline V gene data show CDR1 as SQVTM and CDR2 as ANQGSEA. This CDR3 is CSATSGGKREQFF. The CDR3 DNA reads as TGCAGTGCTACTAGCGGGGGTAAGCGTGAGCAGTTCTTC.

This chain joins TRBV15 and TRBJ1-4; TRBD1 matches 9 bases. CDR1 LNHNV and CDR2 YYDKDF come from the germline V gene (reference sequence). Trimming cost V 6 bases and J 6 bases; bases outside gene matches: 11. The CDR3 sequence is 16 residues long. CDR3 residues: CATRRDRASTDEKLFF. As DNA, the CDR3 is TGTGCCACCAGGAGGGACAGGGCTTCGACTGATGAAAAACTGTTTTTT.